The 26 T cell receptor beta chains below come from one sample, sequenced in a study of beta chain features in type 1 diabetes (dated by TCRdb to the late 2010s). What the research found in general, with its limitations: Type 1 diabetes patients showed a moderate but significant shortening of TCRB CDR3 length in all four CD4+ subsets.

Antigens of these TCRs are unknown. Receptors were amplified or captured by the immunoSEQ multiplex PCR assay. The entire amount of isolated RNA was reverse transcribed using the High Capacity cDNA Reverse Transcription Kit, so the sequenced TCRB transcripts were expressed ones. Held by TCRdb, this immuneACCESS table contains in-frame sequences only and omits some clones. Under half of the omission traces to an unresolved V gene where checked; the cause of the rest is unknown. For this sample there are more than 250,000 clones; 15% appear just once. Approximately 0.015% of the sample is in the top ten clones. The sequenced material came from naive CD4+ T cells from blood. The intended sense of this specimen's cell subset or site label: true naive CD4+ T cells. The origin of the receptors is a young man with type 1 diabetes.

This clone was observed a handful of times. The chain recombines TRBV28 with TRBJ2-7; 10 nucleotides line up with TRBD1. After removal of 4 bases from V and 12 bases from J, the junction contained 6 bases not matched to a gene. The CDR3 contains 12 residues. Germline V CDR1 and CDR2: MDHEN, SYDVKM. This CDR3 is CASSWTGGRWYF. The CDR3, as DNA: TGTGCCAGCAGTTGGACAGGGGGGCGATGGTACTTC.

This clone occurred a few times. This chain links TRBV19 with TRBJ2-7, with 9 bases lining up with TRBD1. J gave up 4 bases and V 5 bases, and 6 bases lay outside the gene matches. Germline V CDR1 and CDR2: LNHDA, SQIVND (reference sequence). The length of the CDR3 is 14 residues. This CDR3 reads CASSADRGNYEQYF. The CDR3 nucleotides read TGTGCCAGTAGTGCGGACAGGGGAAATTACGAGCAGTACTTC.

This clone was seen only a few times. The chain carries TRBV5-1 and TRBJ2-1, with 11 bases fitting TRBD2. This CDR3 region has 14 residues. Germline CDR1 reads SGHRS; CDR2 reads YFSETQ. V lost 8 bases to trimming and J lost 9 bases; unmatched junction nucleotides: 10. The CDR3: CASGYLAGGGEQFF. In DNA form, the CDR3 reads TGCGCCAGTGGATATCTAGCGGGAGGTGGTGAGCAGTTCTTC.

This clone was observed a handful of times. V is TRBV27 and J is TRBJ2-4; 10 bases map to TRBD2. V was pared by 5 bases and J by 6 bases, with 13 bases of the junction left unmatched. Germline V gives CDR1 MNHEY, CDR2 SMNVEV (reference sequence). The CDR3 has 17 amino acids. CDR3 region: CASSPVAGGWFRNIQYF. The DNA for the CDR3 is TGTGCCAGCAGTCCAGTAGCGGGGGGCTGGTTTCGAAACATTCAGTACTTC.

The gene calls are TRBV29-1 and TRBJ1-1, with a weak D call TRBD1 (5 bases). V dropped 8 bases and J dropped 6 bases, with 16 bases sitting between them. This CDR3 region has 12 residues. Looked up from germline, CDR1 is SQVTM and CDR2 is ANQGSEA. CDR3 DNA: TGCAGCACTACGGGGGAGGCGGCTGAAGCTTTCTTT. This gives the protein CSTTGEAAEAFF.

V gene TRBV5-1 combines with J gene TRBJ2-5, with 7 bases that match TRBD1. Germline V lookup: CDR1 SGHRS, CDR2 YFSETQ. The J segment lost 5 bases and the V segment lost 0 bases, leaving 7 bases of the junction unmatched. This CDR3 has 15 residues. The CDR3 reads CASSLEDRSWETQYF. CDR3 DNA: TGCGCCAGCAGCTTGGAGGACAGGTCCTGGGAGACCCAGTACTTC.

The chain is built from TRBV28 and TRBJ2-1, with 7 positions matching TRBD1. CDR1 is MDHEN and CDR2 is SYDVKM in the germline V gene. This CDR3 comprises 14 residues. Trimming removed 6 bases from V and 0 bases from J; junction bases left unmatched: 2. CDR3 in amino acids: CASRQGSSYNEQFF. The DNA for the CDR3 is TGTGCCAGCAGACAGGGGAGCTCCTACAATGAGCAGTTCTTC.

This clone has only a few counts. The chain links TRBV7-2 to TRBJ2-3; 11 bases map to TRBD2. The CDR3 runs to 14 residues. CDR1 SGHTA and CDR2 FQGNSA come from the germline V gene. V lost 5 bases, J lost 4 bases, and 2 bases stayed unmatched. The CDR3: CASSRSGRADTQYF. CDR3 bases: TGTGCCAGCAGCCGTAGCGGGAGGGCAGATACGCAGTATTTT.

The chain has TRBV6-5 and TRBJ1-2; D might be TRBD1 (6 bases). This CDR3 is 14 amino acids long. The germline V gene encodes CDR1 MNHEY and CDR2 SVGAGI. V lost 8 bases and J lost 3, with 16 bases in between. CDR3 region: CASRPTGSYYGYTF. The CDR3 DNA sequence: TGTGCCAGCCGGCCAACAGGGAGTTACTATGGCTACACCTTC.

V gene TRBV7-9 combines with J gene TRBJ2-1; 8 bases are shared with TRBD2. Germline loops: CDR1 SEHNR, CDR2 FQNEAQ (reference sequence). The CDR3 is 17 residues long. V dropped 1 base and J dropped 8; count of bases not matched to a gene: 13. This chain's CDR3 is CASSLEGRGRKGDEQFF. CDR3 in DNA: TGTGCCAGCAGCTTAGAGGGTCGCGGGAGGAAAGGGGATGAGCAGTTCTTC.

In its sample, this clone was seen a few times. The CDR3 reads CASSPGHPLGPTEAFF. CDR3 DNA: TGTGCCAGCTCACCGGGACACCCTCTCGGGCCCACTGAAGCTTTCTTT. The rearrangement links TRBV18 to TRBJ1-1, with D possibly matching TRBD1 (6 bases). Germline V gene data show CDR1 as KGHSH and CDR2 as LQKENI. Trimming removed 3 bases from V and 4 bases from J, with 18 bases in between. The CDR3 has 16 amino acids. The variable domain in full, with the rest retrieved from reference TRBV18 and TRBJ1-1, is NAGVMQNPRHLVRRRGQEARLRCSPMKGHSHVYWYRQLPEEGLKFMVYLQKENIIDESGMPKERFSAEFPKEGPSILRIQQVVRGDSAAYFCASSPGHPLGPTEAFFGQGTRLTVV.

This chain joins TRBV7-2 and TRBJ1-5; 7 bases match TRBD1. Trimming at V came to 5 bases and at J to 3 bases, leaving 4 bases not matched to a gene. The CDR3 has 14 amino acids. Looked up from germline, CDR1 is SGHTA and CDR2 is FQGNSA. The CDR3, as DNA: TGTGCCAGCAGCCCGGACAGGTTCAATCAGCCCCAGCATTTT. It encodes CASSPDRFNQPQHF.

The chain recombines TRBV2 with TRBJ2-7; 10 bases match TRBD1. There are 14 residues in the CDR3. Trimming cost V 7 bases and J 3 bases; bases outside gene matches: 6. In germline, CDR1 is SNHLY, CDR2 FYNNEI. DNA for the CDR3: TGTGCCAGCACCCGACAGGGGGCGAACTACGAGCAGTACTTC. This codes for CASTRQGANYEQYF.

The V and J genes are TRBV29-1 and TRBJ2-1; a weak D match, TRBD2 (5 bases). The CDR3 runs to 13 residues. Deletions cut 8 bases from V and 9 bases from J, with 20 bases between. From germline, CDR1 is SQVTM and CDR2 ANQGSEA. The CDR3, as DNA: TGCAGCTTACGGGGTTTGGGGTACGGTGAGCAGTTCTTC. Translating gives CSLRGLGYGEQFF.

This chain uses TRBV7-2 with TRBJ1-5, with 8 bases identical to TRBD1. There are 15 residues in the CDR3. V trimming: 5 bases; J trimming: 2 bases; junction bases outside the gene matches: 5. Germline V lookup: CDR1 SGHTA, CDR2 FQGNSA. The CDR3 DNA is TGTGCCAGCAGCCCCATGGGACAGGGCAATCAGCCCCAGCATTTT. It codes for CASSPMGQGNQPQHF.

This clone has more than one count but fewer than ten. V usage is TRBV2 and J usage is TRBJ2-3; D perhaps matches TRBD2 (6 bases). Germline CDR1 and CDR2: SNHLY and FYNNEI. The length of the CDR3 is 13 residues. Trimming removed 6 bases from V and 2 bases from J, with 9 bases in between. This CDR3 is CASRGLVTDTQYF. The CDR3 region has the DNA TGTGCCAGCAGGGGACTGGTCACAGATACGCAGTATTTT.

This clone was found a few times. The V call is TRBV5-1, the J call TRBJ1-2, with TRBD1 matching over 7 bases. The V segment lost 4 bases and the J segment 4 bases; nucleotides outside the gene matches: 7. In germline, CDR1 is SGHRS, CDR2 YFSETQ. The CDR3 covers 14 residues. CDR3 bases: TGCGCCAGCAGCGCTACAGGGGTGAGCTATGGCTACACCTTC. As protein: CASSATGVSYGYTF.

The chain couples TRBV6-5 to TRBJ2-3; weak D call: TRBD1 (6 bases). Trimming left V 7 bases short and J 0 bases short, with 11 bases between. CDR1 MNHEY and CDR2 SVGAGI come from the germline V gene. CDR3 size: 14 residues. CDR3: CASTEDRSTDTQYF. CDR3 DNA sequence: TGTGCCAGCACTGAGGACAGAAGCACAGATACGCAGTATTTT.

In this sample, this clone turned up a few times. The chain joins TRBV28 to TRBJ1-1, with D perhaps matching TRBD1 (5 bases). CDR1 is MDHEN, CDR2 SYDVKM, per germline. The CDR3 totals 15 residues. V lost 4 bases and J 1 base, leaving 13 bases between the germline ends. The CDR3, as DNA: TGTGCCAGCAGTTCCTCGACAGCTTCGAACACTGAAGCTTTCTTT. It encodes CASSSSTASNTEAFF.

The rearrangement joins TRBV19 to TRBJ2-5, with 7 bases matching TRBD1. Per the germline V gene, CDR1 is LNHDA and CDR2 is SQIVND (reference sequence). The CDR3 contains 13 residues. V trimming: 6 bases; J trimming: 2 bases; junction bases outside the gene matches: 3. In DNA form, the CDR3 reads TGTGCCAGTAGCGAGGGACAGCAAGAGACCCAGTACTTC. This translates into CASSEGQQETQYF.

This clone was seen a handful of times. The rearrangement uses TRBV11-2 and TRBJ2-4; D gene ambiguous. CDR3 length equals 16 residues. CDR1 is SGHAT, CDR2 FQNNGV, per germline. The V and J ends lost 3 bases and 0 bases respectively, with 12 bases between them. CDR3 protein: CASSFAGILAKNIQYF. CDR3 coding DNA: TGTGCCAGCAGCTTCGCCGGTATCCTAGCCAAAAACATTCAGTACTTC.

The chain recombines TRBV4-2 with TRBJ2-5, with 7 bases lining up with TRBD1. CDR3 length equals 16 residues. Germline trimming cut 4 bases from V and 7 bases from J; bases unmatched to any gene: 15. Per germline, CDR1 LGHNA and CDR2 YNFKEQ. CDR3 DNA: TGTGCCAGCAGCCTCAACAGGGGAAGGGTAGACGGGACCCAGTACTTC. Its protein product is CASSLNRGRVDGTQYF.

This clone was recorded a few times. CDR3 sequence (DNA): TGTGCCAGCAGTTTATCGTTTTCAAGAGTTTCCGAGCAGTACTTC. The encoded protein is CASSLSFSRVSEQYF. The chain uses TRBV27 and TRBJ2-7; unclear D gene. Trimming removed 0 bases at V and 6 bases at J, with 15 bases between. The CDR3 is 15 residues long. Germline CDR1 is MNHEY and CDR2 is SMNVEV (reference sequence).

The V call is TRBV13, the J call TRBJ1-3; D is uncertain. Trimming left V 10 bases short and J 0 bases short, with 19 bases between. Germline CDR1 PRHDT, CDR2 FYEKMQ (reference sequence). This CDR3 comprises 16 residues. CDR3 bases: TGTGCCACCCAGCCCCGAGGTCCGGACTCTGGAAACACCATATATTTT. The encoded protein is CATQPRGPDSGNTIYF.

This rearrangement joins TRBV28 to TRBJ2-7, with 9 positions matching TRBD1. V dropped 7 bases and J dropped 2; count of bases not matched to a gene: 12. Germline V lookup: CDR1 MDHEN, CDR2 SYDVKM. The CDR3 sequence is 16 residues long. The CDR3 nucleotides read TGTGCCAGCACCACCGGGACAGGGCTACCCCCCTACGAGCAGTACTTC. As protein: CASTTGTGLPPYEQYF.

The rearrangement joins TRBV15 to TRBJ2-7; 10 bases are a match to TRBD1. Germline CDR1 is LNHNV and CDR2 is YYDKDF (reference sequence). The CDR3 sequence is 16 residues long. V was pared by 4 bases and J by 0 bases, with 6 bases of the junction left unmatched. CDR3 sequence (DNA): TGTGCCACCAGCACTTGGGACAGGGGAGTCTCCTACGAGCAGTACTTC. This sequence encodes CATSTWDRGVSYEQYF.